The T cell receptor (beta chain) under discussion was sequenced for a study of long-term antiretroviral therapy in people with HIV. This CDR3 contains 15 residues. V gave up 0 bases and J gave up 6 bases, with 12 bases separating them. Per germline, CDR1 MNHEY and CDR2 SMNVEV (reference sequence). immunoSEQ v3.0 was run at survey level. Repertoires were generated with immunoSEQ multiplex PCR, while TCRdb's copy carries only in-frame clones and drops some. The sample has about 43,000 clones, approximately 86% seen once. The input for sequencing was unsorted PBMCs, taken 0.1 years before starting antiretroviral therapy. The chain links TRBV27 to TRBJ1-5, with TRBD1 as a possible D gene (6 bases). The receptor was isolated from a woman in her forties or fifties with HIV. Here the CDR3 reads CASSLSGGAGQPQHF. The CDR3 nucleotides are TGTGCCAGCAGTTTATCGGGGGGGGCGGGTCAGCCCCAGCATTTT.